The 22 T cell receptor beta chains given below trace back to one sample, sequenced in a study of blood T cell repertoires in COVID-19. Data came from immunoSEQ multiplex PCR; TCRdb stores just in-frame clones and leaves some out. The data show approximately 250,000 clones, about 89% seen once. The source material was PBMCs or T cells enriched from blood (not recorded which). Every receptor here comes from a woman aged 25-40 years who had recovered from COVID-19.

The chain couples TRBV10-3 to TRBJ1-2, with D maybe TRBD1 (5 bases). Per the germline V gene, CDR1 is ENHRY and CDR2 is SYGVKD. The length of the CDR3 is 14 residues. Trimming stripped 2 bases from V and 8 bases from J, with 15 bases between. CDR3 coding DNA: TGTGCCATCAGTGAGCTATTGACAGAGAGAGGCTACACCTTC. This sequence encodes CAISELLTERGYTF.

The chain carries TRBV15 and TRBJ2-1; 10 bases fit TRBD2. Germline CDR1 LNHNV, CDR2 YYDKDF (reference sequence). Unmatched junction bases numbered 10, after V lost 4 bases and J lost 7 bases. The CDR3 length is 16 residues. CDR3 protein: CATSTPAGGLRNEQFF. DNA for the CDR3: TGTGCCACCAGCACCCCAGCGGGAGGGTTGAGGAATGAGCAGTTCTTC.

The chain is built from TRBV13 and TRBJ1-2; D possibly corresponds to TRBD1 (5 bases). This CDR3 region has 16 residues. Germline V lookup: CDR1 PRHDT, CDR2 FYEKMQ (reference sequence). V lost 2 bases to trimming and J lost 2 bases, with 15 bases between them. CDR3 loop: CASSLKKGRANYGYTF. CDR3 nucleotides: TGTGCCAGCAGCTTAAAGAAGGGCAGGGCAAACTATGGCTACACCTTC.

V is TRBV3-1 (or the pseudogene TRBV3-2) and J is TRBJ2-2; the match to TRBD1 covers 9 bases. CDR1 LGHDT and CDR2 YNNKEL come from the germline V gene (reference sequence). The CDR3 loop spans 16 amino acids. V was pared by 4 bases and J by 6 bases, with 9 bases of the junction left unmatched. In DNA form, the CDR3 reads TGTGCCAGCAGCCGCGGGACAGGGAGTTTCTCCGGGGAGCTGTTTTTT. Amino acid sequence: CASSRGTGSFSGELFF.

This sequence joins TRBV14 and TRBJ1-4; 8 positions match TRBD1. Germline lookup yields CDR1 SGHDN and CDR2 FVKESK. This CDR3 is 16 amino acids long. The trim removed 5 bases at V and 6 bases at J, leaving 11 bases unmatched. CDR3 sequence reads: CASSAPGGQADEKLFF. For the CDR3, the DNA is TGTGCCAGCAGCGCGCCGGGGGGACAGGCGGATGAAAAACTGTTTTTT. Looking up the rest from reference TRBV14 and TRBJ1-4 gives the full variable domain: EAGVTQFPSHSVIEKGQTVTLRCDPISGHDNLYWYRRVMGKEIKFLLHFVKESKQDESGMPNNRFLAERTGGTYSTLKVQPAELEDSGVYFCASSAPGGQADEKLFFGSGTQLSVL.

The rearrangement joins TRBV5-4 to TRBJ2-5, with 9 nucleotides matching TRBD1. CDR1 is SGHNT, CDR2 YYREEE, per germline (reference sequence). The V and J ends lost 5 bases and 5 bases, in that order; junction bases with no gene match: 7. The CDR3 spans 14 residues. The CDR3 loop reads CASRRDRALETQYF. The CDR3 DNA reads TGTGCCAGCAGGAGGGACAGGGCGCTGGAGACCCAGTACTTC. Complete variable domain (other parts from reference TRBV5-4 and TRBJ2-5): ETGVTQSPTHLIKTRGQQVTLRCSSQSGHNTVSWYQQALGQGPQFIFQYYREEENGRGNFPPRFSGLQFPNYSSELNVNALELDDSALYLCASRRDRALETQYFGPGTRLLVL.

The chain uses TRBV9 and TRBJ1-3; D may be TRBD1 (6 bases). CDR1 SGDLS and CDR2 YYNGEE come from the germline V gene. The CDR3 is 17 amino acids. V was shortened by 0 bases and J by 3 bases, with 16 bases between the two germline ends. In DNA form, the CDR3 reads TGTGCCAGCAGCGTAGGGGGCGTCAGGGGTCATGGAAACACCATATATTTT. This codes for CASSVGGVRGHGNTIYF.

The chain carries TRBV7-2 and TRBJ1-4; 8 bases are shared with TRBD1. CDR1 is SGHTA, CDR2 FQGNSA, per germline. V was pared by 2 bases and J by 4 bases, with 6 bases of the junction left unmatched. The CDR3 is 16 amino acids. The CDR3 region is CASSLHRQGYNEKLFF. The CDR3 region has the DNA TGTGCCAGCAGCTTACATCGACAGGGGTATAATGAAAAACTGTTTTTT. The variable domain in full, completed from reference TRBV7-2 and TRBJ1-4, reads GAGVSQSPSNKVTEKGKDVELRCDPISGHTALYWYRQSLGQGLEFLIYFQGNSAPDKSGLPSDRFSAERTGGSVSTLTIQRTQQEDSAVYLCASSLHRQGYNEKLFFGSGTQLSVL.

The V call is TRBV19, the J call TRBJ2-2; tentative D call: TRBD2 (6 bases). V shed 7 bases and J shed 5 bases, with 17 bases lying between them. The CDR3 runs to 15 residues. The germline V gene encodes CDR1 LNHDA and CDR2 SQIVND (reference sequence). The CDR3 loop is CASMGATRGTGELFF. Here the CDR3 DNA reads TGTGCCAGTATGGGAGCGACTCGGGGGACCGGGGAGCTGTTTTTT. The full variable domain, its missing parts supplied by reference TRBV19 and TRBJ2-2, is DGGITQSPKYLFRKEGQNVTLSCEQNLNHDAMYWYRQDPGQGLRLIYYSQIVNDFQKGDIAEGYSVSREKKESFPLTVTSAQKNPTAFYLCASMGATRGTGELFFGEGSRLTVL.

The rearrangement uses TRBV5-6 and TRBJ1-4; 8 nucleotides align to TRBD1. The CDR3 sequence is 14 residues long. V gave up 3 bases and J gave up 10 bases; unmatched junction bases: 8. Germline-derived CDR1 and CDR2 are SGHDT and YYEEEE. The CDR3 is CASSSRQGIGKLFF. CDR3 nucleotide sequence: TGTGCCAGCAGCTCTAGACAGGGGATTGGAAAACTGTTTTTT. The full variable domain, in which reference TRBV5-6 and TRBJ1-4 provide the parts outside the CDR3, is DAGVTQSPTHLIKTRGQQVTLRCSPKSGHDTVSWYQQALGQGPQFIFQYYEEEERQRGNFPDRFSGHQFPNYSSELNVNALLLGDSALYLCASSSRQGIGKLFFGSGTQLSVL.

V usage is TRBV4-3 and J usage is TRBJ1-5; the match to TRBD1 covers 8 bases. Germline trimming cut 0 bases from V and 6 bases from J; bases unmatched to any gene: 10. This CDR3 has 17 residues. CDR1 is LGHNA, CDR2 YSLEER, per germline. As DNA, the CDR3 is TGCGCCAGCAGCCAAGATTTAACAGGGGGTCGGGGTCAGCCCCAGCATTTT. Amino acid sequence: CASSQDLTGGRGQPQHF.

This chain joins TRBV6-5 and TRBJ1-1; a possible D gene is TRBD1 (6 bases). Germline values: CDR1 MNHEY, CDR2 SVGAGI. This CDR3 spans 14 amino acids. The V and J ends lost 7 bases and 5 bases respectively, with 17 bases between them. CDR3 DNA sequence: TGTGCCAGCACCCTCTCTCAGGGGTGGACTGAAGCTTTCTTT. This encodes CASTLSQGWTEAFF.

The rearrangement links TRBV2 to TRBJ1-5, with TRBD1 as a possible D gene (5 bases). Germline V lookup: CDR1 SNHLY, CDR2 FYNNEI. The V gene lost 5 bases and the J gene lost 2 bases, with 16 bases spanning the gap. This CDR3 contains 16 residues. CDR3 sequence: CASSIRDLTGNQPQHF. Written as DNA, the CDR3 is TGTGCCAGCAGTATCCGGGACTTGACCGGCAATCAGCCCCAGCATTTT.

V gene TRBV5-1 combines with J gene TRBJ2-2, with 9 positions matching TRBD1. Germline V gene sequence: CDR1 SGHRS, CDR2 YFSETQ. The CDR3 sequence is 16 residues long. The J segment lost 5 bases and the V segment lost 0 bases, leaving 5 bases of the junction unmatched. CDR3 residues: CASSLAGQGRTGELFF. Here the CDR3 DNA reads TGCGCCAGCAGCTTGGCGGGACAGGGAAGGACCGGGGAGCTGTTTTTT.

The rearrangement joins TRBV29-1 to TRBJ1-2; weak D call: TRBD1 (6 bases). Germline CDR1 reads SQVTM; CDR2 reads ANQGSEA. The CDR3 sequence is 14 residues long. The V and J ends lost 4 bases and 1 base respectively, with 13 bases between them. In DNA, the CDR3 is TGCAGCGTTGTCGGGGACACCTTTAACTATGGCTACACCTTC. Amino acid sequence: CSVVGDTFNYGYTF.

The gene calls are TRBV4-3 and TRBJ2-3, with 9 bases lining up with TRBD2. The CDR3 loop spans 16 amino acids. The germline CDR1 and CDR2 sequences are LGHNA and YSLEER. The junction had 5 bases not matched to a gene; V was cut back by 0 bases and J by 4 bases. The CDR3 DNA is TGCGCCAGCAGCCAAGAGACGGCGGGAGGGTCAGATACGCAGTATTTT. It yields the protein CASSQETAGGSDTQYF.

The genes are TRBV28 and TRBJ2-3; 7 nucleotides line up with TRBD2. Per germline, CDR1 MDHEN and CDR2 SYDVKM. The V gene end was trimmed by 3 bases and the J gene end by 6 bases; junction bases not matched to a gene: 9. The CDR3 contains 15 residues. As DNA, the CDR3 is TGTGCCAGCAGTTTGGATTCCGGCGGGAGTGATACGCAGTATTTT. Amino acids: CASSLDSGGSDTQYF.

This chain connects TRBV29-1 to TRBJ1-1; D may be TRBD1 (6 bases). V lost 4 bases and J lost 5, with 11 bases in between. Germline lookup yields CDR1 SQVTM and CDR2 ANQGSEA. This CDR3 contains 12 residues. The CDR3 sequence is CSVVDSLTEAFF. The CDR3 DNA is TGCAGCGTTGTGGACAGTCTAACTGAAGCTTTCTTT.

As DNA, the CDR3 is TGTGCCAGCAGCCAACGGGTAGCGGAGTCCTACAATGAGCAGTTCTTC. Protein sequence: CASSQRVAESYNEQFF. J is TRBJ2-1 and V is TRBV13; D perhaps matches TRBD2 (6 bases). With 5 bases removed from V and 1 base from J, the gap between germline ends came to 15 bases. The CDR3 sequence is 16 residues long. Germline V gives CDR1 PRHDT, CDR2 FYEKMQ (reference sequence).

The genes are TRBV5-6 and TRBJ1-4; the D gene is possibly TRBD1 (5 bases). From germline, CDR1 is SGHDT and CDR2 YYEEEE. V was cut by 2 bases and J by 13 bases, with 12 bases left in between. The CDR3 has 12 residues. The CDR3 DNA reads TGTGCCAGCAGCTTCGGGGGACTAAGACTGTTTTTT. Amino acids: CASSFGGLRLFF.

This rearrangement joins TRBV2 to TRBJ1-2, with 10 bases lining up with TRBD1. CDR3 length equals 17 residues. Germline V lookup: CDR1 SNHLY, CDR2 FYNNEI. With V trimmed by 3 bases and J by 2 bases, 9 bases remained unmatched. DNA of the CDR3: TGTGCCAGCAGTGAGGGACAGGGGATCCTCCAGAACTATGGCTACACCTTC. Translating it yields CASSEGQGILQNYGYTF.

This clone was seen only a few times. V is TRBV20-1 and J is TRBJ1-1; D not certain. V dropped 5 bases and J dropped 11 bases, with 15 bases sitting between them. CDR1 and CDR2 (germline): DFQATT, SNEGSKA (reference sequence). The CDR3 is 11 residues long. This CDR3 reads CSAPTAATAFF. As DNA, the CDR3 is TGCAGTGCTCCGACTGCGGCGACGGCTTTCTTT.